The clone carrying this T cell receptor (beta chain) was found once. What it binds is not known. Germline lookup yields CDR1 SQVTM and CDR2 ANQGSEA. This CDR3 region has 13 residues. V lost 7 bases to trimming and J lost 11 bases; unmatched junction nucleotides: 13. This sample stems from a study of blood T cells in healthy people across ages. Study findings and constraints: It was the long-lived donors that had more naive CD4+ cells and higher diversity than aged donors. Not knowing donor CMV status may have confounded expanded clonotype changes.

With a J-beta primer mix and a sample-barcoded 5' primer, a second PCR ran roughly 6 to 12 cycles. Every single cDNA molecule received a tag from a template-switch adaptor with 12 random nucleotides. TCRdb used MiXCR to reprocess the 5' RACE reads, holding one entry per CDR3 protein. This sample yields about 2 million distinct CDR3 sequences, of which roughly 49% are seen a single time; about 2.1% belongs to the top ten. The TCR originated in a middle-aged woman in good health. The sample was blood. The rearrangement joins TRBV29-1 to TRBJ2-5; the match to TRBD1 covers 10 bases. CDR3 sequence: CSGGDRGSREQYF. As DNA, the CDR3 is TGCAGCGGAGGGGACAGGGGATCTAGGGAGCAGTACTTC. Full variable domain (missing parts from reference TRBV29-1 and TRBJ2-5): SAVISQKPSRDICQRGTSLTIQCQVDSQVTMMFWYRQQPGQSLTLIATANQGSEATYESGFVIDKFPISRPNLTFSTLTVSNMSPEDSSIYLCSGGDRGSREQYFGPGTRLLVL.